These T cell receptor beta chains were read from a single sample in a study of blood T cell repertoires in COVID-19. Generated by immunoSEQ multiplex PCR, the TCRdb table keeps only in-frame clones and is missing some. This sample has approximately 190,000 clones, with 75% to 90% found just once. The material sequenced was peripheral blood. The receptor set was obtained from a woman aged 40 to 50 with acute or convalescent COVID-19. The CDR3 runs from the conserved cysteine through the conserved F or W. The D gene is left open where the match is weak. Clone size, where shown, is once, few, many, or a class for clones that have expanded.

clone_size: once; v_call: TRBV5-4; d_call: -; j_call: TRBJ1-2; cdr3_aa: CASSLAGSPGGYTF; cdr3_nt: TGTGCCAGCAGCTTGGCGGGGTCTCCAGGTGGCTACACCTTC
clone_size: -; v_call: TRBV6-5; d_call: TRBD1; j_call: TRBJ2-2; cdr3_aa: CASRRTGFGELFF; cdr3_nt: TGTGCCAGCAGGAGGACAGGGTTCGGGGAGCTGTTTTTT
clone_size: few; v_call: TRBV2; d_call: -; j_call: TRBJ1-5; cdr3_aa: CASSADRQGNQPQHF; cdr3_nt: TGTGCCAGCAGTGCAGATCGACAGGGCAATCAGCCCCAGCATTTT
clone_size: -; v_call: TRBV28; d_call: TRBD1; j_call: TRBJ1-1; cdr3_aa: CASSTGQGRFLPYTEAFF; cdr3_nt: TGTGCCAGCAGTACTGGACAGGGTCGATTTTTACCGTACACTGAAGCTTTCTTT
clone_size: -; v_call: TRBV9; d_call: -; j_call: TRBJ1-2; cdr3_aa: CASSLGLSSYGYTF; cdr3_nt: TGTGCCAGCAGCTTGGGCCTGTCTTCCTATGGCTACACCTTC
clone_size: -; v_call: TRBV2; d_call: -; j_call: TRBJ2-3; cdr3_aa: CASSEFFGGRRTDTQYF; cdr3_nt: TGTGCCAGCAGTGAGTTTTTCGGGGGTCGTCGCACAGATACGCAGTATTTT
clone_size: -; v_call: TRBV18; d_call: TRBD1; j_call: TRBJ1-2; cdr3_aa: CASSPKVGQGALGYTF; cdr3_nt: TGTGCCAGCTCACCAAAGGTCGGACAGGGGGCACTTGGCTACACCTTC
clone_size: -; v_call: TRBV28; d_call: -; j_call: TRBJ1-4; cdr3_aa: CASDPNSGEVNEKLFF; cdr3_nt: TGTGCCAGCGATCCAAATTCCGGGGAGGTCAATGAAAAACTGTTTTTT
clone_size: -; v_call: TRBV11-2; d_call: -; j_call: TRBJ2-7; cdr3_aa: CASSLAIMGAHEQYF; cdr3_nt: TGTGCCAGCAGCTTAGCCATTATGGGGGCCCACGAGCAGTACTTC
clone_size: -; v_call: TRBV11-3; d_call: TRBD1; j_call: TRBJ1-5; cdr3_aa: CAGNGQGAGNQPQHF; cdr3_nt: TGTGCCGGCAACGGACAGGGAGCGGGAAATCAGCCCCAGCATTTT
clone_size: -; v_call: TRBV20-1; d_call: -; j_call: TRBJ2-1; cdr3_aa: CSASGQNEQFF; cdr3_nt: TGCAGTGCTAGTGGGCAGAATGAGCAGTTCTTC
clone_size: -; v_call: TRBV2; d_call: TRBD1; j_call: TRBJ2-7; cdr3_aa: CASSVAGDRNYEQYF; cdr3_nt: TGTGCCAGCAGTGTAGCAGGGGACAGGAACTACGAGCAGTACTTC
clone_size: -; v_call: TRBV19; d_call: TRBD1; j_call: TRBJ2-1; cdr3_aa: CASSIDDRGLHNEQFF; cdr3_nt: TGTGCCAGTAGTATAGATGACAGGGGGTTACACAATGAGCAGTTCTTC
clone_size: few; v_call: TRBV7-9; d_call: TRBD1; j_call: TRBJ1-2; cdr3_aa: CASRRGQGGSYGYTF; cdr3_nt: TGTGCCAGCAGGAGGGGACAGGGCGGGAGCTATGGCTACACCTTC
clone_size: -; v_call: TRBV2; d_call: -; j_call: TRBJ1-1; cdr3_aa: CASMTVTEAFF; cdr3_nt: TGTGCCAGCATGACAGTCACTGAAGCTTTCTTT
clone_size: -; v_call: TRBV30; d_call: -; j_call: TRBJ1-2; cdr3_aa: CAWSVGGFYYGYTF; cdr3_nt: TGTGCCTGGAGTGTAGGGGGTTTTTACTATGGCTACACCTTC
clone_size: -; v_call: TRBV30; d_call: TRBD2; j_call: TRBJ2-7; cdr3_aa: CAWSVGPSGGYEQYF; cdr3_nt: TGTGCCTGGAGTGTAGGGCCTAGCGGGGGCTACGAGCAGTACTTC
clone_size: -; v_call: TRBV11-2; d_call: -; j_call: TRBJ2-5; cdr3_aa: CASSFGTMSPEETQYF; cdr3_nt: TGTGCCAGCAGCTTTGGCACGATGTCACCGGAGGAGACCCAGTACTTC
clone_size: -; v_call: TRBV9; d_call: TRBD2; j_call: TRBJ2-1; cdr3_aa: CASSARGGEQFF; cdr3_nt: TGTGCCAGCAGCGCTCGCGGGGGTGAGCAGTTCTTC
clone_size: -; v_call: TRBV6-6; d_call: -; j_call: TRBJ2-3; cdr3_aa: CASRRASGTDTQYF; cdr3_nt: TGTGCCAGCCGGAGGGCTAGCGGCACAGATACGCAGTATTTT
clone_size: many; v_call: TRBV6-5; d_call: TRBD1; j_call: TRBJ2-7; cdr3_aa: CASTRQGTLGEQYF; cdr3_nt: TGTGCCAGCACTAGACAGGGGACGTTGGGTGAGCAGTACTTC
clone_size: -; v_call: TRBV9; d_call: -; j_call: TRBJ1-4; cdr3_aa: CASSAREKNEKLFF; cdr3_nt: TGTGCCAGCAGCGCACGGGAGAAGAATGAAAAACTGTTTTTT
clone_size: -; v_call: TRBV11-1; d_call: TRBD1; j_call: TRBJ1-2; cdr3_aa: CASSRTGVEGYGYTF; cdr3_nt: TGTGCCAGCAGCAGAACAGGGGTTGAGGGCTATGGCTACACCTTC
clone_size: -; v_call: TRBV27; d_call: TRBD1; j_call: TRBJ1-2; cdr3_aa: CASSNGQGHGYTF; cdr3_nt: TGTGCCAGCAGTAACGGACAGGGGCATGGCTACACCTTC
clone_size: -; v_call: TRBV11-2; d_call: TRBD2; j_call: TRBJ2-3; cdr3_aa: CASSLEASGGYQADTQYF; cdr3_nt: TGTGCCAGCAGCTTAGAGGCTAGCGGGGGCTACCAGGCAGATACGCAGTATTTT
clone_size: once; v_call: TRBV27; d_call: TRBD1; j_call: TRBJ1-2; cdr3_aa: CASSLGQGGYGYTF; cdr3_nt: TGTGCCAGCAGCCTGGGACAGGGAGGGTATGGCTACACCTTC
clone_size: -; v_call: TRBV3-1/TRBV3-2; d_call: TRBD1; j_call: TRBJ2-5; cdr3_aa: CASSPVQGAGTQYF; cdr3_nt: TGTGCCAGCAGCCCCGTGCAGGGGGCGGGGACCCAGTACTTC
clone_size: -; v_call: TRBV6-5; d_call: TRBD2; j_call: TRBJ2-7; cdr3_aa: CAARREGHREQYF; cdr3_nt: TGTGCCGCCCGGCGGGAGGGCCACCGCGAGCAGTACTTC
clone_size: -; v_call: TRBV29-1; d_call: TRBD1; j_call: TRBJ2-1; cdr3_aa: CSVEAATGGHEQFF; cdr3_nt: TGCAGCGTTGAAGCCGCGACAGGGGGCCATGAGCAGTTCTTC
clone_size: -; v_call: TRBV6-4; d_call: TRBD2; j_call: TRBJ2-2; cdr3_aa: CASRQRGQNTGELFF; cdr3_nt: TGTGCCAGCAGACAGCGGGGCCAGAACACCGGGGAGCTGTTTTTT
clone_size: -; v_call: TRBV11-3; d_call: -; j_call: TRBJ2-7; cdr3_aa: CASSLEAGYEQYF; cdr3_nt: TGTGCCAGCAGCTTAGAGGCGGGGTACGAGCAGTACTTC
clone_size: -; v_call: TRBV27; d_call: -; j_call: TRBJ2-6; cdr3_aa: CASGTPGLANNPSGANVLTF; cdr3_nt: TGTGCCAGCGGTACCCCAGGGTTGGCGAACAACCCCTCTGGGGCCAACGTCCTGACTTTC
clone_size: once; v_call: TRBV2; d_call: -; j_call: TRBJ1-6; cdr3_aa: CASSMYNSPLHF; cdr3_nt: TGTGCCAGCAGCATGTATAATTCACCCCTCCACTTT
clone_size: -; v_call: TRBV27; d_call: -; j_call: TRBJ1-4; cdr3_aa: CASSHALSRVEKLFF; cdr3_nt: TGTGCCAGCAGTCACGCTTTGAGCCGGGTTGAAAAACTGTTTTTT
clone_size: -; v_call: TRBV7-9; d_call: -; j_call: TRBJ1-6; cdr3_aa: CASRPTIDSPLHF; cdr3_nt: TGTGCCAGCAGACCAACTATTGATTCACCCCTCCACTTT
clone_size: -; v_call: TRBV29-1; d_call: TRBD2; j_call: TRBJ2-7; cdr3_aa: CSVPATSGSYFPYEQYF; cdr3_nt: TGCAGCGTTCCAGCGACTAGCGGGAGTTATTTCCCCTACGAGCAGTACTTC